One sample yielded the 32 T cell receptor beta chains listed below, sequenced in a study of identical twins. TCRdb re-called the 5' RACE reads with MiXCR, one entry per CDR3 protein. The sample contains about 240,000 distinct CDR3 sequences, roughly a tenth of which appear only once. Sequencing was performed on memory T cells sorted from blood. The receptors were gathered from a man over 45 in good health.

A remark on this clonotype: This may be a read error, as it is one base from a much larger clone. This chain connects TRBV29-1 to TRBJ1-4, with TRBD1 identical over 7 bases. The CDR3 runs 13 residues. Per germline, CDR1 SQVTM and CDR2 ANQGSEA. With 7 bases clipped from V and 8 bases from J, the junction kept 10 bases outside the gene matches. The CDR3 sequence: CSAQTGTEEKLFF. The CDR3 DNA follows: TGCAGCGCTCAGACAGGGACGGAAGAAAAACTGTTTTTT.

The chain couples TRBV11-1 to TRBJ2-4; the match to TRBD1 covers 9 bases. V gave up 1 base and J gave up 1 base; unmatched junction bases: 14. Germline V lookup: CDR1 SGHAT, CDR2 FQDESV (reference sequence). The CDR3 length is 20 residues. The CDR3 spells CASSLVDRGLPTGAKNIQYF. CDR3 nucleotides: TGTGCCAGCAGCTTAGTGGACAGGGGCCTCCCTACAGGGGCCAAAAACATTCAGTACTTC.

This clonotype has only a few counts. This rearrangement joins TRBV9 to TRBJ2-5; D is undetermined. The CDR3 runs to 12 residues. Looked up from germline, CDR1 is SGDLS and CDR2 is YYNGEE. V was trimmed by 4 bases and J by 2 bases, leaving 6 bases between them. The CDR3 protein is CASSRNQETQYF. Here the CDR3 DNA reads TGTGCCAGCAGCAGGAATCAAGAGACCCAGTACTTC.

V is TRBV6-2 or TRBV6-3 and J is TRBJ2-7; D is ambiguous. Trimming took off 5 bases at V and 7 bases at J, with 12 bases between the two ends. Per germline, CDR1 MNHEY and CDR2 SVGEGT. This CDR3 is 12 amino acids long. In nucleotides, the CDR3 is TGTGCCAGCAGTCCCTCCTTACGAGAGCAGTACTTC. Its protein is CASSPSLREQYF.

In this sample, this clonotype turned up many times. The chain has TRBV14 and TRBJ2-7; maybe TRBD1 (5 bases). Germline values: CDR1 SGHDN, CDR2 FVKESK. The CDR3 runs 15 residues. The V end was cut by 2 bases, the J end by 6 bases, with 17 bases between. This chain's CDR3 is CASSQIWGLRGEQYF. CDR3 nucleotide sequence: TGTGCCAGCAGCCAAATCTGGGGCCTCAGAGGCGAGCAGTACTTC.

This clonotype was picked up a small number of times. The chain combines TRBV28 with TRBJ1-2; 9 bases agree with TRBD1. Unmatched junction bases numbered 10, after V lost 9 bases and J lost 8 bases. The length of the CDR3 is 13 residues. Germline V gene data show CDR1 as MDHEN and CDR2 as SYDVKM. The DNA of the CDR3 is TGTGCCAGTCTACAGGGGGCAAGTAAGGGCTACACCTTC. Its protein product is CASLQGASKGYTF.

This clonotype was recorded many times. This could be a read error, since a much larger clone is one nucleotide away. J is TRBJ2-2 and V is TRBV6-2 or TRBV6-3; a weak D match, TRBD2 (5 bases). Germline V CDR1 and CDR2: MNHEY, SVGEGT. The CDR3 sequence is 13 residues long. CDR3 DNA sequence: TGTGCCAGCAGCACGACTTACACCGGGGAGCAGTTTTTT. As protein: CASSTTYTGEQFF.

Ten or more counts support this clonotype. V usage is TRBV11-2 and J usage is TRBJ2-2; tentative D call: TRBD2 (6 bases). The germline V gene encodes CDR1 SGHAT and CDR2 FQNNGV. The V end lost 0 bases, the J end lost 3 bases, and 11 bases lay between the germline ends. This CDR3 has 16 amino acids. The CDR3 loop reads CASSLDPGVDTGELFF. CDR3 nucleotide sequence: TGTGCCAGCAGCTTAGATCCGGGGGTGGACACCGGGGAGCTGTTTTTT.

This chain links TRBV19 with TRBJ2-7, with D perhaps being TRBD1 or TRBD2 (5 bases each). Germline V gene data show CDR1 as LNHDA and CDR2 as SQIVND (reference sequence). The CDR3 sequence is 13 residues long. V was shortened by 6 bases and J by 1 base, with 10 bases between the two germline ends. The CDR3 bases are TGTGCCAGTAGAAGGGACGGTTCCTACGAGCAGTACTTC. It yields the protein CASRRDGSYEQYF.

This clonotype was counted at least ten times. This chain links TRBV5-1 with TRBJ2-1, with D possibly matching TRBD2 (6 bases). CDR3 length equals 16 residues. V lost 0 bases, J lost 5 bases, and 15 bases lay in between. Per the germline V gene, CDR1 is SGHRS and CDR2 is YFSETQ. The CDR3 sequence is CASSLEPGARNNEQFF. CDR3 sequence (DNA): TGCGCCAGCAGCTTGGAACCGGGAGCACGAAACAATGAGCAGTTCTTC.

This clonotype was seen more than once but under ten times. The genes are TRBV29-1 and TRBJ2-5; tentatively, D is TRBD2 (6 bases). Germline V gene lookup returns CDR1 SQVTM and CDR2 ANQGSEA. Trimming stripped 0 bases from V and 9 bases from J, with 17 bases between. The CDR3 totals 14 residues. CDR3 amino acids: CSVEDKGGPGAQYF. The CDR3 DNA is TGCAGCGTTGAAGATAAGGGCGGCCCGGGGGCCCAGTACTTC.

The chain links TRBV7-3 to TRBJ2-1, with 7 bases fitting TRBD1. CDR1 and CDR2 from the germline V gene are SGHTA and FQGTGA. The V segment lost 3 bases and the J segment 4 bases; nucleotides outside the gene matches: 0. This CDR3 region has 13 residues. The CDR3 DNA follows: TGTGCCAGCAGCTTGGACAGGTACAATGAGCAGTTCTTC. This gives the protein CASSLDRYNEQFF. Full variable domain (rest looked up from reference TRBV7-3 and TRBJ2-1): GAGVSQTPSNKVTEKGKYVELRCDPISGHTALYWYRQSLGQGPEFLIYFQGTGAADDSGLPNDRFFAVRPEGSVSTLKIQRTERGDSAVYLCASSLDRYNEQFFGPGTRLTVL.

In its sample, this clonotype was seen a few times. The chain combines TRBV29-1 with TRBJ2-1, with 11 bases identical to TRBD2. Germline V gene data show CDR1 as SQVTM and CDR2 as ANQGSEA. V was clipped by 1 base and J by 4 bases; unmatched bases: 3. The CDR3 totals 15 residues. This CDR3 reads CSVEGGLAGYNEQFF. In DNA, the CDR3 is TGCAGCGTTGAAGGCGGACTAGCGGGTTACAATGAGCAGTTCTTC.

The CDR3 loop reads CASSLVQAGADTQYF. CDR3 bases: TGTGCCAGCAGCTTAGTGCAAGCGGGAGCAGATACGCAGTATTTT. V usage is TRBV7-2 and J usage is TRBJ2-3, with 8 nucleotides matching TRBD2. The CDR3 consists of 15 residues. The trim removed 1 base at V and 4 bases at J, leaving 4 bases unmatched. Looked up from germline, CDR1 is SGHTA and CDR2 is FQGNSA.

In this sample, this clonotype turned up many times. The chain couples TRBV29-1 to TRBJ1-1; D is possibly TRBD1 (6 bases). The germline V gene has CDR1 SQVTM and CDR2 ANQGSEA. The V end lost 4 bases, the J end lost 1 base, and 7 bases lay between the germline ends. CDR3 length equals 12 residues. The CDR3 DNA is TGCAGCGTTGTCAGGGGGAACACTGAAGCTTTCTTT. Translating gives CSVVRGNTEAFF.

This sequence joins TRBV29-1 and TRBJ2-1; 11 bases match TRBD2. CDR1 and CDR2 (germline): SQVTM, ANQGSEA. This CDR3 has 15 amino acids. V dropped 3 bases and J dropped 7; count of bases not matched to a gene: 8. This CDR3 reads CSVDGLAGGGNEQFF. The CDR3 DNA is TGCAGCGTTGATGGTCTAGCGGGAGGAGGAAATGAGCAGTTCTTC.

This clonotype was found many times. The CDR3 loop reads CASSLVSESTEQFF. The CDR3 coding sequence is TGCGCCAGCAGCTTGGTCTCAGAATCTACTGAGCAGTTCTTC. The chain uses TRBV5-1 and TRBJ2-1; D is ambiguous. This CDR3 region has 14 residues. Germline CDR1 reads SGHRS; CDR2 reads YFSETQ. V shed 0 bases and J shed 9 bases, with 13 bases lying between them.

The rearrangement links TRBV5-1 to TRBJ2-3; 11 positions agree with TRBD2. CDR3 size: 16 residues. With V trimmed by 0 bases and J by 2 bases, 2 bases remained unmatched. Germline-derived CDR1 and CDR2 are SGHRS and YFSETQ. This CDR3 is CASSLGLAGHTDTQYF. CDR3 nucleotide sequence: TGCGCCAGCAGCTTGGGACTAGCGGGACACACAGATACGCAGTATTTT.

This clonotype is medium-sized in the sample. The genes are TRBV3-1 and TRBJ2-7, with no clear D. Germline V gene lookup returns CDR1 LGHDT and CDR2 YNNKEL (reference sequence). The V gene lost 0 bases and the J gene lost 2 bases, with 11 bases spanning the gap. The CDR3 length is 15 residues. CDR3 DNA: TGTGCCAGCAGCCAAGAGGCGTCTTTTACCTACGAGCAGTACTTC. It is translated as CASSQEASFTYEQYF.

This clonotype was observed many times. This sequence joins TRBV5-1 and TRBJ1-2; no clear D gene. The CDR3 has 14 amino acids. V lost 0 bases and J lost 0, with 6 bases in between. The V gene's germline CDR1 is SGHRS and CDR2 YFSETQ. CDR3 DNA: TGCGCCAGCAGCTTGGTTGGCACTAACTATGGCTACACCTTC. It specifies CASSLVGTNYGYTF.

This clonotype appeared a few times. The V call is TRBV4-3, the J call TRBJ2-2; D might be TRBD2 (5 bases). The CDR3 is made up of 16 amino acids. V lost 0 bases and J lost 0, with 8 bases in between. Germline CDR1 is LGHNA and CDR2 is YSLEER. The CDR3 loop reads CASSQDFGANTGELFF. CDR3 in DNA: TGCGCCAGCAGCCAAGATTTCGGGGCGAACACCGGGGAGCTGTTTTTT.

This chain links TRBV4-2 with TRBJ2-5; perhaps D is TRBD1 or TRBD2 (5 bases each). Germline values: CDR1 LGHNA, CDR2 YNFKEQ. Between the trimmed V and J ends, which lost 1 base and 0 bases, there was a span of 9 bases. CDR3 length: 15 amino acids. The CDR3 DNA reads as TGTGCCAGCAGCCAAGTCGGGGCAGACCAAGAGACCCAGTACTTC. Translation gives CASSQVGADQETQYF.

This clonotype was seen ten or more times. This chain connects TRBV9 to TRBJ2-1; 7 bases are a match to TRBD2. Germline CDR1 reads SGDLS; CDR2 reads YYNGEE. V dropped 3 bases and J dropped 8; count of bases not matched to a gene: 8. The CDR3 is 14 residues long. CDR3 sequence (DNA): TGTGCCAGCAGCGGGTGGGGCGGGAGTGATGAGCAGTTCTTC. Translation: CASSGWGGSDEQFF.

This clonotype was detected ten times or more. The CDR3 DNA reads TGTGCCAGCAGTTTCCGACAGGAGCGTGACGAGCAGTACTTC. This translates into CASSFRQERDEQYF. This sequence joins TRBV28 and TRBJ2-7; TRBD1 might be the D (6 bases). The V end lost 3 bases, the J end lost 5 bases, and 14 bases lay between the germline ends. CDR1 MDHEN and CDR2 SYDVKM come from the germline V gene. This CDR3 is 14 amino acids long.

The rearrangement joins TRBV5-1 to TRBJ2-7; maybe TRBD2 (5 bases). The germline V and J ends were trimmed by 5 bases and 3 bases, with 18 bases remaining between them. CDR3 length: 15 residues. Germline values: CDR1 SGHRS, CDR2 YFSETQ. CDR3 DNA: TGCGCCAGCAGTTCGGACCCCGGGGTTCACTACGAGCAGTACTTC. It specifies CASSSDPGVHYEQYF.

This clonotype came up a few times. The chain has TRBV5-1 and TRBJ1-4; D is unresolved. The CDR3 loop spans 14 amino acids. The V gene's germline CDR1 is SGHRS and CDR2 YFSETQ. V was clipped by 4 bases and J by 8 bases, with 15 bases between them. CDR3: CASSPPWGGEKLFF. The DNA of the CDR3 is TGCGCCAGCAGCCCCCCGTGGGGAGGCGAAAAACTGTTTTTT. The variable domain in full, with the rest retrieved from reference TRBV5-1 and TRBJ1-4, is KAGVTQTPRYLIKTRGQQVTLSCSPISGHRSVSWYQQTPGQGLQFLFEYFSETQRNKGNFPGRFSGRQFSNSRSEMNVSTLELGDSALYLCASSPPWGGEKLFFGSGTQLSVL.

This clonotype was recorded a few times. V gene TRBV12-3 or TRBV12-4 combines with J gene TRBJ2-1, with a weak D call TRBD1 (5 bases). The CDR3 has 16 amino acids. Between the trimmed V and J ends, which lost 1 base and 7 bases, there was a span of 17 bases. The CDR3 spells CASSLDLAGSTNEQFF. The CDR3 nucleotides read TGTGCCAGCAGTTTAGATTTAGCAGGGTCTACGAATGAGCAGTTCTTC.

This clonotype occurred a few times. This chain links TRBV7-2 with TRBJ2-7; D is unclear. This CDR3 comprises 16 residues. CDR1 and CDR2 from the germline V gene are SGHTA and FQGNSA. V lost 0 bases to trimming and J lost 0 bases, with 12 bases between them. The CDR3 DNA reads as TGTGCCAGCAGCTTAGCCGCGTCTAAAAGCTCCTACGAGCAGTACTTC. This encodes CASSLAASKSSYEQYF.

The chain couples TRBV20-1 to TRBJ2-5; 15 nucleotides match TRBD2. This CDR3 comprises 19 residues. Per germline, CDR1 DFQATT and CDR2 SNEGSKA (reference sequence). With V trimmed by 0 bases and J by 0 bases, 8 bases remained unmatched. The CDR3 region is CSARDNGLAGGRYQETQYF. In DNA, the CDR3 is TGCAGTGCTAGAGACAACGGACTAGCGGGAGGGCGGTACCAAGAGACCCAGTACTTC.

The chain combines TRBV27 with TRBJ2-3; D is uncertain. The germline CDR1 and CDR2 sequences are MNHEY and SMNVEV (reference sequence). CDR3 length: 17 amino acids. The V end lost 0 bases, the J end lost 3 bases, and 16 bases lay between the germline ends. CDR3 DNA: TGTGCCAGCAGTTTATCACCCCCCCAGGTTATTACAGATACGCAGTATTTT. Protein: CASSLSPPQVITDTQYF.

This clonotype appeared many times. The gene calls are TRBV9 and TRBJ1-1; TRBD1 might be the D (5 bases). The germline CDR1 and CDR2 sequences are SGDLS and YYNGEE. The length of the CDR3 is 14 residues. V was shortened by 4 bases and J by 0 bases, with 10 bases between the two germline ends. As DNA, the CDR3 is TGTGCCAGCAGCCCATTGGGACTGAACACTGAAGCTTTCTTT. This codes for CASSPLGLNTEAFF.

In its sample, this clonotype was seen once. The chain carries TRBV30 and TRBJ2-2, with 13 bases that match TRBD2. The J segment lost 3 bases and the V segment lost 0 bases, leaving 7 bases of the junction unmatched. This CDR3 has 18 amino acids. CDR1 and CDR2 from the germline V gene are GTSNPN and SVGIG (reference sequence). The CDR3 DNA reads as TGTGCCTGGAGTGTAGAACTAGCGGGAGGGCCGGACACCGGGGAGCTGTTTTTT. This gives the protein CAWSVELAGGPDTGELFF.